A single sample gave rise to the 7 T cell receptor beta chains below, sequenced in a study of molecular identifiers for immune sequencing clone quantification. One entry per CDR3 protein, called by TCRdb with MiXCR from the PCR reads. The sample yields about 510,000 distinct CDR3 sequences, under 30% seen once. Sequencing input: naive CD8+ T cells from blood, with Jurkat cell RNA spiked in. The subset was: FACS-sorted CD8+CD4-CCR7+CD45RA+ naive T cells. These receptors came from a human donor in good health. Some libraries in this study had Jurkat cell RNA spiked in.

There are a few counts of this clonotype. The rearrangement uses TRBV7-2 and TRBJ2-7, with TRBD1 identical over 8 bases. J gave up 2 bases and V 8 bases, and 5 bases lay outside the gene matches. This CDR3 comprises 13 residues. The germline V gene has CDR1 SGHTA and CDR2 FQGNSA. The CDR3 reads CASEDRVTYEQYF. DNA of the CDR3: TGTGCCAGCGAGGACAGGGTAACCTACGAGCAGTACTTC.

This clonotype was counted a single time. The chain carries TRBV15 and TRBJ2-5; 7 bases fit TRBD2. Germline V gives CDR1 LNHNV, CDR2 YYDKDF (reference sequence). V dropped 0 bases and J dropped 7; count of bases not matched to a gene: 14. The CDR3 runs to 17 residues. The CDR3 here is CATSRDQAGVRSGTQYF. In nucleotides, the CDR3 is TGTGCCACCAGCAGAGATCAGGCGGGGGTGAGATCAGGGACCCAGTACTTC. The entire variable domain, with the rest obtained from reference TRBV15 and TRBJ2-5, is as follows: DAMVIQNPRYQVTQFGKPVTLSCSQTLNHNVMYWYQQKSSQAPKLLFHYYDKDFNNEADTPDNFQSRRPNTSFCFLDIRSPGLGDTAMYLCATSRDQAGVRSGTQYFGPGTRLLVL.

This chain uses TRBV11-2 with TRBJ2-5; 11 positions match TRBD2. The CDR3 is 14 amino acids. Trimming cost V 1 base and J 5 bases; bases outside gene matches: 0. Per the germline V gene, CDR1 is SGHAT and CDR2 is FQNNGV. The CDR3 is CASSLASGGETQYF. As DNA, the CDR3 is TGTGCCAGCAGCTTAGCTAGCGGGGGGGAGACCCAGTACTTC.

Ten or more counts support this clonotype. CDR3 coding DNA: TGTGCCAGCAGCGAAAGGAGCGGGAGCACAGATACGCAGTATTTT. Translation: CASSERSGSTDTQYF. The chain carries TRBV7-2 and TRBJ2-3; D perhaps matches TRBD2 (6 bases). CDR3 length: 15 residues. Germline V lookup: CDR1 SGHTA, CDR2 FQGNSA. V lost 5 bases to trimming and J lost 0 bases, with 12 bases between them.

This clonotype occurred a few times. CDR3 sequence (DNA): TGCGCCAGCAGCCAAAACACCGGGACTAGCGGGCCCTACGAGCAGTACTTC. This sequence encodes CASSQNTGTSGPYEQYF. This chain uses TRBV4-3 with TRBJ2-7; the match to TRBD2 covers 12 bases. The germline V gene encodes CDR1 LGHNA and CDR2 YSLEER. Trimming cost V 2 bases and J 2 bases; bases outside gene matches: 7. This CDR3 is built from 17 residues.

The chain employs TRBV12-3 or TRBV12-4 and TRBJ1-2, with 9 bases fitting TRBD1. J lost 1 base, V lost 5 bases, and 8 bases had no gene match. The CDR3 runs to 16 residues. The CDR3 reads CASSPSTGGFNYGYTF. The CDR3 coding sequence is TGTGCCAGCAGTCCTTCGACAGGGGGATTTAACTATGGCTACACCTTC.

This clonotype appeared many times. The J gene is TRBJ2-3, the V gene TRBV7-2; 10 positions match TRBD2. CDR1 is SGHTA and CDR2 is FQGNSA in the germline V gene. CDR3 size: 18 residues. Trimming took 1 base from V and 4 from J; bases not matched to a gene: 11. CDR3 residues: CASSLVSSGGALADTQYF. The CDR3 nucleotides are TGTGCCAGCAGCTTAGTGTCCAGCGGGGGGGCTCTAGCAGATACGCAGTATTTT.